The 27 T cell receptor beta chains in this list originate from one sample, sequenced in a study of CD4 T cells in relation to SARS-CoV-2 and coronaviruses. Profiling relied on immunoSEQ multiplex PCR, and the TCRdb table lists in-frame clones only, not all of them. The sample consists of approximately 50,000 clones, 90% to 95% of them appearing once. The sample was naive CD4+ T cells from PBMCs. Described subset: naive CD4+ T cells isolated by negative enrichment. These receptors were obtained from an adult with COVID-19.

The J gene is TRBJ2-1, the V gene TRBV27, with 7 bases identical to TRBD2. This CDR3 has 15 residues. After removal of 4 bases from V and 0 bases from J, the junction contained 3 bases not matched to a gene. The germline V gene has CDR1 MNHEY and CDR2 SMNVEV (reference sequence). In DNA, the CDR3 is TGTGCCAGCAGTTCCCGCGGGAGCTCCTACAATGAGCAGTTCTTC. Protein: CASSSRGSSYNEQFF.

V and J are TRBV4-1 and TRBJ2-5, with 9 positions matching TRBD2. The CDR3 totals 16 residues. The J segment lost 3 bases and the V segment lost 4 bases, leaving 9 bases of the junction unmatched. Germline values: CDR1 MGHRA, CDR2 YSYEKL. The CDR3 loop is CASSPSVTSGEETQYF. The CDR3 DNA is TGCGCCAGCAGCCCATCCGTGACTAGCGGCGAAGAGACCCAGTACTTC.

V usage is TRBV7-8 and J usage is TRBJ1-3; TRBD1 matches 7 bases. The J segment lost 4 bases and the V segment lost 5 bases, leaving 8 bases of the junction unmatched. The CDR3 runs 15 residues. CDR1 is SGHVS, CDR2 FQNEAQ, per germline. CDR3 loop: CASSLDRVPGNTIYF. Written as DNA, the CDR3 is TGTGCCAGCAGCCTCGACAGGGTGCCCGGAAACACCATATATTTT.

The chain employs TRBV28 and TRBJ2-7; a possible D gene is TRBD1 (7 bases). CDR3 length: 14 residues. Germline CDR1 is MDHEN and CDR2 is SYDVKM. The V end was cut by 2 bases, the J end by 9 bases, with 17 bases between. CDR3 region: CASSLQGGSAGQYF. The CDR3 region has the DNA TGTGCCAGCAGTTTACAGGGGGGAAGTGCCGGGCAGTACTTC.

The rearrangement links TRBV5-1 to TRBJ2-3; 12 nucleotides line up with TRBD2. The junction had 8 bases not matched to a gene; V was cut back by 4 bases and J by 5 bases. The CDR3 runs 16 residues. The germline gives CDR1 SGHRS, CDR2 YFSETQ. The CDR3 DNA reads TGCGCCAGCAGCCCCCGGACTAGCGGGGTCGGAGATACGCAGTATTTT. Translation gives CASSPRTSGVGDTQYF.

This sequence joins TRBV7-2 and TRBJ2-7; 7 nucleotides align to TRBD2. The CDR3 contains 15 residues. Per the germline V gene, CDR1 is SGHTA and CDR2 is FQGNSA. After removal of 4 bases from V and 5 bases from J, the junction contained 11 bases not matched to a gene. The DNA for the CDR3 is TGTGCCAGCAGCTGGTTGACGGGAGGTTCCCACGAGCAGTACTTC. Protein: CASSWLTGGSHEQYF.

The chain employs TRBV18 and TRBJ1-1; no clear D. Trimming cost V 4 bases and J 6 bases, with 6 bases left between them. Germline CDR1 reads KGHSH; CDR2 reads LQKENI. CDR3 size: 11 residues. The CDR3 DNA follows: TGTGCCAGCTCACAGGGATCTGAAGCTTTCTTT. This gives the protein CASSQGSEAFF.

The rearrangement links TRBV7-9 to TRBJ2-1, with D unclear. Germline V gives CDR1 SEHNR, CDR2 FQNEAQ (reference sequence). The CDR3 is 11 residues long. V lost 4 bases to trimming and J lost 5 bases, with 3 bases between them. The CDR3 is CASSYDNEQFF. CDR3 nucleotides: TGTGCCAGCAGCTACGACAATGAGCAGTTCTTC.

The genes are TRBV2 and TRBJ2-3, with 7 bases fitting TRBD1. CDR3 length: 13 residues. Germline CDR1 reads SNHLY; CDR2 reads FYNNEI. V dropped 4 bases and J dropped 8; count of bases not matched to a gene: 6. This chain's CDR3 is CASSGQGGGTQYF. The CDR3 nucleotides read TGTGCCAGCAGTGGACAGGGTGGGGGTACGCAGTATTTT. Complete variable domain (other parts from reference TRBV2 and TRBJ2-3): EPEVTQTPSHQVTQMGQEVILRCVPISNHLYFYWYRQILGQKVEFLVSFYNNEISEKSEIFDDQFSVERPDGSNFTLKIRSTKLEDSAMYFCASSGQGGGTQYFGPGTRLTVL.

The rearrangement uses TRBV6-5 and TRBJ2-7, with 13 bases that match TRBD2. V lost 9 bases to trimming and J lost 6 bases; unmatched junction nucleotides: 2. CDR1 and CDR2 (germline): MNHEY, SVGAGI. The CDR3 length is 12 residues. Written as DNA, the CDR3 is TGTGCCAGTGGGACTAGCGGGACCGAGCAGTACTTC. Protein product: CASGTSGTEQYF.

This clone came up once. The chain employs TRBV19 and TRBJ1-4; D ambiguous. V lost 5 bases, J lost 1 base, and 14 bases lay in between. Germline V gives CDR1 LNHDA, CDR2 SQIVND (reference sequence). This CDR3 has 16 residues. The CDR3 spells CASSLRGGGTNEKLFF. Written as DNA, the CDR3 is TGTGCCAGTAGTTTGCGGGGAGGTGGAACTAATGAAAAACTGTTTTTT. Using reference TRBV19 and TRBJ1-4 for the parts outside the CDR3, the full variable domain is DGGITQSPKYLFRKEGQNVTLSCEQNLNHDAMYWYRQDPGQGLRLIYYSQIVNDFQKGDIAEGYSVSREKKESFPLTVTSAQKNPTAFYLCASSLRGGGTNEKLFFGSGTQLSVL.

The chain links TRBV19 to TRBJ2-5; 9 positions match TRBD1. In germline, CDR1 is LNHDA, CDR2 SQIVND (reference sequence). This CDR3 region has 14 residues. V shed 5 bases, J shed 5 bases, and the junction held 6 bases outside the gene matches. The CDR3 region has the DNA TGTGCCAGTAGTCCGGGGACAGGGCCGGAGACCCAGTACTTC. It specifies CASSPGTGPETQYF.

CDR3 loop: CSVERDYNEQFF. As DNA, the CDR3 is TGCAGCGTTGAGCGGGACTACAATGAGCAGTTCTTC. The rearrangement joins TRBV29-1 to TRBJ2-1, with a tentative D call TRBD2 (6 bases). The germline gives CDR1 SQVTM, CDR2 ANQGSEA. This CDR3 has 12 amino acids. With 3 bases removed from V and 3 bases from J, the gap between germline ends came to 6 bases.

V gene TRBV3-1 (or the pseudogene TRBV3-2) combines with J gene TRBJ2-1; maybe TRBD2 (5 bases). Germline V gene data show CDR1 as LGHDT and CDR2 as YNNKEL (reference sequence). The V and J ends lost 8 bases and 3 bases respectively, with 17 bases between them. The CDR3 has 15 amino acids. CDR3 sequence reads: CASGTATTLYNEQFF. The DNA for the CDR3 is TGTGCCAGCGGAACAGCGACTACTCTCTACAATGAGCAGTTCTTC.

The chain employs TRBV2 and TRBJ2-2, with D maybe TRBD2 (6 bases). The length of the CDR3 is 15 residues. The V and J ends lost 0 bases and 7 bases respectively, with 12 bases between them. Germline CDR1 SNHLY, CDR2 FYNNEI. CDR3 region: CASSEAQRGFGELFF. The DNA of the CDR3 is TGTGCCAGCAGTGAAGCCCAACGGGGGTTCGGGGAGCTGTTTTTT.

The V and J genes are TRBV7-9 and TRBJ2-7, with unresolved D. The CDR3 contains 13 residues. V gave up 0 bases and J gave up 4 bases, with 7 bases separating them. Germline CDR1 SEHNR, CDR2 FQNEAQ (reference sequence). This CDR3 is CASSLASVYEQYF. The CDR3 DNA reads as TGTGCCAGCAGCTTAGCGTCAGTTTACGAGCAGTACTTC.

The rearrangement links TRBV7-9 to TRBJ2-3; D is undetermined. This CDR3 is 13 amino acids long. Germline CDR1 SEHNR, CDR2 FQNEAQ (reference sequence). V was clipped by 5 bases and J by 0 bases, with 6 bases between them. Written as DNA, the CDR3 is TGTGCCAGCAGCCAAGGGAGCACAGATACGCAGTATTTT. Translated, it gives CASSQGSTDTQYF.

This clone has a single count. V is TRBV30 and J is TRBJ2-3; 8 bases are a match to TRBD2. Per the germline V gene, CDR1 is GTSNPN and CDR2 is SVGIG (reference sequence). The junction had 12 bases not matched to a gene; V was cut back by 4 bases and J by 3 bases. This CDR3 is 16 amino acids long. The CDR3 sequence: CAWKTKRERGTDTQYF. The CDR3 bases are TGTGCCTGGAAAACGAAGCGGGAGAGGGGAACAGATACGCAGTATTTT.

The gene calls are TRBV11-1 and TRBJ1-6; 9 nucleotides match TRBD1. The germline gives CDR1 SGHAT, CDR2 FQDESV (reference sequence). The junction had 11 bases not matched to a gene; V was cut back by 4 bases and J by 10 bases. The CDR3 is 16 amino acids. The CDR3 sequence: CASSSRDRGKGSPLHF. In DNA form, the CDR3 reads TGTGCCAGCAGCTCAAGAGACAGGGGGAAAGGCTCACCCCTCCACTTT.

The table lists this clone with a count of one. The rearrangement uses TRBV18 and TRBJ1-1, with no clear D. The V and J ends lost 1 base and 1 base respectively, with 7 bases between them. CDR3 length: 14 amino acids. The germline gives CDR1 KGHSH, CDR2 LQKENI. The CDR3 nucleotides read TGTGCCAGCTCACCACAGGGAGAGAACACTGAAGCTTTCTTT. This encodes CASSPQGENTEAFF.

The chain recombines TRBV9 with TRBJ2-1, with 8 bases matching TRBD2. With V trimmed by 1 base and J by 10 bases, 10 bases remained unmatched. The CDR3 totals 15 residues. Germline V lookup: CDR1 SGDLS, CDR2 YYNGEE. The CDR3 sequence: CASSVFGSGSVEQFF. DNA of the CDR3: TGTGCCAGCAGCGTATTTGGAAGCGGGAGCGTAGAGCAGTTCTTC.

The rearrangement joins TRBV28 to TRBJ1-5; TRBD1 matches 9 bases. The CDR3 consists of 16 residues. Germline V gene data show CDR1 as MDHEN and CDR2 as SYDVKM. V gave up 6 bases and J gave up 5 bases; unmatched junction bases: 11. The CDR3 DNA reads as TGTGCCAGCAGACCCGTCACGGGGACAGGGTATCAGCCCCAGCATTTT. Protein: CASRPVTGTGYQPQHF.

The chain combines TRBV11-3 with TRBJ2-1; D is perhaps TRBD1 or TRBD2 (5 bases each). V was pared by 0 bases and J by 0 bases, with 15 bases between. Germline CDR1 reads SGHNT; CDR2 reads YENEEA. The CDR3 has 18 residues. The CDR3 coding sequence is TGTGCCAGCAGCTTAGAACTGTTGGGGCGGGCCTCCTACAATGAGCAGTTCTTC. Its protein is CASSLELLGRASYNEQFF.

This chain joins TRBV28 and TRBJ1-1; D is uncertain. The CDR3 is 15 amino acids. Between the trimmed V and J ends, which lost 5 bases and 0 bases, there was a span of 13 bases. From germline, CDR1 is MDHEN and CDR2 SYDVKM. The CDR3 reads CASSARRALNTEAFF. In DNA form, the CDR3 reads TGTGCCAGCAGTGCCCGCCGGGCACTGAACACTGAAGCTTTCTTT.

This sequence joins TRBV20-1 and TRBJ2-3, with D tentatively TRBD1 or TRBD2 (5 bases each). Per the germline V gene, CDR1 is DFQATT and CDR2 is SNEGSKA (reference sequence). With 5 bases removed from V and 4 bases from J, the gap between germline ends came to 7 bases. The length of the CDR3 is 11 residues. The CDR3 here is CSAVGADTQYF. In DNA, the CDR3 is TGCAGTGCTGTGGGGGCAGATACGCAGTATTTT.

This clone was observed a single time. This CDR3 reads CASSLAEGYEQFF. Here the CDR3 DNA reads TGTGCCAGCAGCTTAGCCGAAGGGTATGAGCAGTTCTTC. The chain joins TRBV7-9 to TRBJ2-1, with no clear D. V was shortened by 0 bases and J by 8 bases, with 8 bases between the two germline ends. Germline CDR1 reads SEHNR; CDR2 reads FQNEAQ (reference sequence). This CDR3 has 13 residues.

The chain is built from TRBV6-6 and TRBJ1-5; D unclear. From germline, CDR1 is MNHNY and CDR2 SVGAGI (reference sequence). Trimming left V 0 bases short and J 5 bases short, with 2 bases between. CDR3 length: 12 amino acids. CDR3 nucleotide sequence: TGTGCCAGCAGTTACTCTTATCAGCCCCAGCATTTT. Protein product: CASSYSYQPQHF.